Listed below are T cell receptor beta chains from one sample, sequenced in a study of shared clonotypes between healthy human individuals. The assay was immunoSEQ multiplex PCR, and TCRdb's table has in-frame clones only and misses some. The repertoire has 2 million to 2.5 million clones, over 90% of them found once; the top ten carry about 0.39%. Sequenced sample: naive CD4+ T cells from PBMCs. These receptors originate from a young man in good health. Some clones in this sample may be carry-over from other donors' samples. CDR3s include the opening cysteine and the closing phenylalanine or tryptophan. A D gene is named only where the DNA matches it firmly. Expanded clones get a size class; other rows say once, few or many, or leave the size out.

J: TRBJ1-1; V: TRBV7-8; size: NA; D: NA; DNA: TGTGCCAGCAGCCCGGTTTTGGTGTCCCATCGAGTAGAAGCTTTCTTT; CDR3: CASSPVLVSHRVEAFF
J: TRBJ2-1; V: TRBV9; size: NA; D: NA; DNA: TGTGCCAGCAGCGTCCCCCCTATGTATGAGCAGTTCTTC; CDR3: CASSVPPMYEQFF
J: TRBJ2-1; V: TRBV5-1; size: NA; D: NA; DNA: TGCGCCAGCAGCTTGGCCTTGCCTGCGAGCTCCTACAATGAGCAGTTCTTC; CDR3: CASSLALPASSYNEQFF
J: TRBJ2-2; V: TRBV7-9; size: few; D: NA; DNA: TGTGCCAGCAGCCTAGACACCGGGGAGCTGTTTTTT; CDR3: CASSLDTGELFF
J: TRBJ1-6; V: TRBV7-9; size: NA; D: NA; DNA: TGTGCCAGCAGCTTAGTTCCAGGGCGACATTCACCCCTCCACTTT; CDR3: CASSLVPGRHSPLHF
J: TRBJ1-5; V: TRBV19; size: NA; D: TRBD1; DNA: TGTGCCAGTAGTAGTTGGACAGGGAAGTTTAGCAATCAGCCCCAGCATTTT; CDR3: CASSSWTGKFSNQPQHF
J: TRBJ2-3; V: TRBV2; size: NA; D: TRBD1; DNA: TGTGCCAGCAGTCTAGACAGGGCACCAGATACGCAGTATTTT; CDR3: CASSLDRAPDTQYF
J: TRBJ2-1; V: TRBV5-6; size: NA; D: TRBD2; DNA: TGTGCCAGCAGCTTGTGGGCTAGCGGGAGAGGGGGATACAATGAGCAGTTCTTC; CDR3: CASSLWASGRGGYNEQFF
J: TRBJ2-7; V: TRBV7-2; size: NA; D: NA; DNA: TGTGCCAGCACCCTACTCGGGACCAACTCCTACGAGCAGTACTTC; CDR3: CASTLLGTNSYEQYF
J: TRBJ2-3; V: TRBV4-2; size: NA; D: TRBD2; DNA: TGTGCCAGCAGCCTTACTAGCGGGAGTGCAGATACGCAGTATTTT; CDR3: CASSLTSGSADTQYF
J: TRBJ2-1; V: TRBV9; size: NA; D: TRBD1; DNA: TGTGCCAGCAGCGTAGGCCAGGGGGCGGTTTTCCATGAGCAGTTCTTC; CDR3: CASSVGQGAVFHEQFF
J: TRBJ2-2; V: TRBV27; size: NA; D: NA; DNA: TGTGCCAGCAGCCCCTACTTCGACACCGGGGAGCTGTTTTTT; CDR3: CASSPYFDTGELFF
J: TRBJ1-5; V: TRBV19; size: NA; D: NA; DNA: TGTGCCAGTAGTCCCGGGGGAGGGGTACAGCCCCAGCATTTT; CDR3: CASSPGGGVQPQHF
J: TRBJ2-2; V: TRBV4-3; size: NA; D: TRBD1; DNA: TGCGCCAGCAGCCAAGATTGGGAGACAGGGTTTGGCGGGGAGCTGTTTTTT; CDR3: CASSQDWETGFGGELFF
J: TRBJ2-1; V: TRBV30; size: NA; D: NA; DNA: TGTGCCTGGGGGCCGAATCCACAGCAGTTCTTC; CDR3: CAWGPNPQQFF
J: TRBJ2-5; V: TRBV9; size: NA; D: NA; DNA: TGTGCCAGCAGCGTAGTGTGGGTATCAGAGACCCAGTACTTC; CDR3: CASSVVWVSETQYF
J: TRBJ2-2; V: TRBV7-6; size: once; D: NA; DNA: TGTGCCAGCAGCTTAGATTCCATCGGGGAGCTGTTTTTT; CDR3: CASSLDSIGELFF
J: TRBJ2-2; V: TRBV11-1; size: NA; D: NA; DNA: TGTGCCAGCAGCTTCCGCGGGAAGGGGACCGGGGAGCTGTTTTTT; CDR3: CASSFRGKGTGELFF
J: TRBJ1-1; V: TRBV9; size: NA; D: TRBD1; DNA: TGTGCCAGCAGCACCCACAGGGGCGAGACTGAAGCTTTCTTT; CDR3: CASSTHRGETEAFF
J: TRBJ1-6; V: TRBV2; size: NA; D: NA; DNA: TGTGCCAGCAGTGAGAGAAGGACAGACCAAAATTCACCCCTCCACTTT; CDR3: CASSERRTDQNSPLHF
J: TRBJ2-1; V: TRBV14; size: once; D: TRBD2; DNA: TGTGCCAGCAGCCCTAGCGGGAGGACCTACAATGAGCAGTTCTTC; CDR3: CASSPSGRTYNEQFF
J: TRBJ2-2; V: TRBV9; size: few; D: NA; DNA: TGTGCCAGCAGCGTAGACGGAGCGAACACCGGGGAGCTGTTTTTT; CDR3: CASSVDGANTGELFF
J: TRBJ2-2; V: TRBV5-1; size: once; D: NA; DNA: TGCGCCAGCAGCGATACTAGCACGGGCACCGGGGAGCTGTTTTTT; CDR3: CASSDTSTGTGELFF
J: TRBJ1-4; V: TRBV2; size: NA; D: NA; DNA: TGTGCCAGCCGGAATCGACACCCAAATGAAAAACTGTTTTTT; CDR3: CASRNRHPNEKLFF
J: TRBJ2-7; V: TRBV11-2; size: once; D: TRBD2; DNA: TGTGCCAGCAGCCATGCGGCTAGCGGAAACCCCTACGAGCAGTACTTC; CDR3: CASSHAASGNPYEQYF
J: TRBJ2-5; V: TRBV7-2; size: NA; D: NA; DNA: TGTGCCAGCAGTCCCTTTGGGATCCAAGAGACCCAGTACTTC; CDR3: CASSPFGIQETQYF
J: TRBJ2-3; V: TRBV5-1; size: NA; D: TRBD2; DNA: TGCGCCAGCAGCCCGGGACTAGCGGGAGCTGGGGATACGCAGTATTTT; CDR3: CASSPGLAGAGDTQYF
J: TRBJ1-1; V: TRBV6-5; size: NA; D: NA; DNA: TGTGCCAGCAGTGGGGGGTGGGGAAACACTGAAGCTTTCTTT; CDR3: CASSGGWGNTEAFF
J: TRBJ1-1; V: TRBV5-1; size: NA; D: NA; DNA: TGCGCCAGCACCATGGAGAAGGGCGAAGCTTTCTTT; CDR3: CASTMEKGEAFF
J: TRBJ2-7; V: TRBV4-3; size: NA; D: TRBD2; DNA: TGCGCCAGCAGCCAATGGACTAGCGGATCCTACGAGCAGTACTTC; CDR3: CASSQWTSGSYEQYF
J: TRBJ1-5; V: TRBV4-3; size: once; D: NA; DNA: TGCGCCAGCAGCCAAGATATTCAGCAGCCCCAGCATTTT; CDR3: CASSQDIQQPQHF
J: TRBJ2-2; V: TRBV14; size: NA; D: NA; DNA: TGTGCCAGCAGCCAACCGAACACCGGGGAGCTGTTTTTT; CDR3: CASSQPNTGELFF
J: TRBJ2-2; V: TRBV6-1; size: once; D: NA; DNA: TGTGCCAGCAGTGAGGGAGGGAACACCGGGGAGCTGTTTTTT; CDR3: CASSEGGNTGELFF
J: TRBJ1-5; V: TRBV2; size: few; D: NA; DNA: TGTGCCATCAAAGGCAGGGCGGATCAGCCCCAGCATTTT; CDR3: CAIKGRADQPQHF
J: TRBJ2-5; V: TRBV7-2; size: NA; D: TRBD2; DNA: TGTGCCAGCAGCTTGGGACTAGCGGGCCAGGAGACCCAGTACTTC; CDR3: CASSLGLAGQETQYF
J: TRBJ2-3; V: TRBV7-2; size: NA; D: NA; DNA: TGTGCCAGCAGCTTAGGTTTGGGGGAGGCAGATACGCAGTATTTT; CDR3: CASSLGLGEADTQYF
J: TRBJ2-5; V: TRBV29-1; size: NA; D: NA; DNA: TGCAGCGTTGACGCCGGGGTTGGAGAGACCCAGTACTTC; CDR3: CSVDAGVGETQYF
J: TRBJ1-5; V: TRBV21-1; size: NA; D: NA; DNA: TGTGCCAGCAGCAAAAACCGGGGTCAGCCCCAGCATTTT; CDR3: CASSKNRGQPQHF
J: TRBJ1-3; V: TRBV6-1; size: few; D: TRBD1; DNA: TGTGCCAGACAGAGACAGGGGACTGGAAACACCATATATTTT; CDR3: CARQRQGTGNTIYF
J: TRBJ2-7; V: TRBV10-2; size: once; D: TRBD1; DNA: TGCGCCAGCAGGGGGGGACAGGGCTACGAGCAGTACTTC; CDR3: CASRGGQGYEQYF
J: TRBJ2-7; V: TRBV11-1; size: NA; D: NA; DNA: TGTGCCAGCGGCGGATTATACGAGCAGTACTTC; CDR3: CASGGLYEQYF
J: TRBJ2-2; V: TRBV5-4; size: NA; D: NA; DNA: TGTGCCAGCAGAGGAGGACCCACCGGGGAGCTGTTTTTT; CDR3: CASRGGPTGELFF
J: TRBJ1-2; V: TRBV6-1; size: NA; D: NA; DNA: TGTGCCAGCAGTGAGTTGCAGCGCTATGGCTACACCTTC; CDR3: CASSELQRYGYTF
J: TRBJ2-1; V: TRBV7-9; size: NA; D: TRBD2; DNA: TGTGCCAGCGTACTAGCGGGGGACTACAATGAGCAGTTCTTC; CDR3: CASVLAGDYNEQFF
J: TRBJ2-1; V: TRBV5-1; size: NA; D: NA; DNA: TGCGCCAGCAGCTCGACCGGGCGGTCCGACAATGAGCAGTTCTTC; CDR3: CASSSTGRSDNEQFF
J: TRBJ2-5; V: TRBV11-2; size: NA; D: TRBD1; DNA: TGTGCCAGCAGCCGCGGTTTTAGTGGGACAGACCAAGAGACCCAGTACTTC; CDR3: CASSRGFSGTDQETQYF
J: TRBJ1-4; V: TRBV30; size: NA; D: NA; DNA: TGTGCCTGGAAAGGGGTAGGGGAAAAACTGTTTTTT; CDR3: CAWKGVGEKLFF
J: TRBJ2-5; V: TRBV28; size: NA; D: NA; DNA: TGTGCCAGCAGGGTAGGAGTAGAAGAGACCCAGTACTTC; CDR3: CASRVGVEETQYF
J: TRBJ2-7; V: TRBV15; size: NA; D: NA; DNA: TGTGCCACCAGCGCTGCCGGGACAAATTCCTACGAGCAGTACTTC; CDR3: CATSAAGTNSYEQYF
J: TRBJ2-7; V: TRBV5-5; size: NA; D: TRBD1; DNA: TGTGCCAGCAGCCTGGGACAGGTCTACGAGCAGTACTTC; CDR3: CASSLGQVYEQYF
J: TRBJ2-7; V: TRBV28; size: once; D: TRBD2; DNA: TGTGCCAGCAGGAACCGGGGGGACTCCTACGAGCAGTACTTC; CDR3: CASRNRGDSYEQYF
J: TRBJ2-1; V: TRBV6-1; size: NA; D: TRBD2; DNA: TGTGCCAGCAGGGGAGGGACTAGCGTTCATCAGCAGTTCTTC; CDR3: CASRGGTSVHQQFF
J: TRBJ2-7; V: TRBV29-1; size: NA; D: TRBD2; DNA: TGCAGCCTTGAGGTCAGGGGACTAGCGGGAGGGCCGGAAGAGCAGTACTTC; CDR3: CSLEVRGLAGGPEEQYF
J: TRBJ2-7; V: TRBV2; size: NA; D: TRBD2; DNA: TGTGCCAGCAGATCGGCTAGCGGGAGGCCCCATCAGTACTTC; CDR3: CASRSASGRPHQYF